This T cell receptor (beta chain) was captured by sequencing in a study of blood T cells in healthy people across ages. Sample-barcoded 5' priming and a J-beta primer mix drove a second PCR of 7 to 11 cycles. From the 5' RACE reads, TCRdb called clonotypes with MiXCR, one entry per CDR3 protein. Of around 1,700,000 distinct CDR3 sequences in the sample, under 30% are singletons; the top ten hold over 7%. Concerning this clonotype itself: It may be a read error: a sequence one base away is much more abundant.

CDR1 and CDR2 (germline): SEHNR, FQNEAQ (reference sequence). The CDR3 is made up of 17 amino acids. The sample taken for sequencing was blood. J is TRBJ2-1 and V is TRBV7-9, with 9 positions matching TRBD2. This sequence was found in a woman in her twenties or thirties in good health. Here the CDR3 reads CASSRVKGGGVTLVQVF. CDR3 bases: TGTGCCAGCAGCCGGGTGAAAGGCGGGGGGGTCACACTCGTGCAGGTCTTC.